This T cell receptor (beta chain) was recorded in a study of blood T cell repertoires in COVID-19. Background on the study: The study drew acute and convalescent COVID-19 samples from the United States, Italy and Spain. Sample material is recorded as cDNA or gDNA derived from T cells, B-cell-depleted T cells, or PBMCs.

Clones were sequenced by immunoSEQ multiplex PCR, and TCRdb holds only the in-frame ones, with some missing. The table has approximately 100,000 clones, around 92% seen once. Trimming shortened V by 2 bases and J by 1 base, and 5 bases separated the two germline ends. Germline values: CDR1 WNHNN, CDR2 SYGVQD (reference sequence). The CDR3 runs 13 residues. This sequence joins TRBV10-1 and TRBJ1-2, with D tentatively TRBD1 (5 bases). Sequences were obtained from peripheral blood. The TCR sequence derives from a middle-aged man with active COVID-19. The CDR3 here is CASSEDSNYGYTF. CDR3 nucleotides: TGCGCCAGCAGTGAGGACAGTAACTATGGCTACACCTTC.